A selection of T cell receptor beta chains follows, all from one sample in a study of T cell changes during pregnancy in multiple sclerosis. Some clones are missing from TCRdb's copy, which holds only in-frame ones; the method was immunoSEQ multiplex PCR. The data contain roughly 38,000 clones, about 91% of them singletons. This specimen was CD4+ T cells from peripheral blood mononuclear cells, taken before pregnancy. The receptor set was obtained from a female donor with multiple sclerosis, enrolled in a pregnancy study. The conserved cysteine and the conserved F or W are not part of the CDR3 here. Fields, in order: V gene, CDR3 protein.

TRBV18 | ASSPFGGSTDTQY
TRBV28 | ASSRGGWEQPQH
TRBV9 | ASSVGQGQETQY
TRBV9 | ASSVFSAGGDNEQF
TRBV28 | ASSPPTGGRTEAF
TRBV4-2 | ASSQDPRQGTGELF
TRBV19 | ASSMRDSPQNEQY
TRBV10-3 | AINPGQGHYEQY
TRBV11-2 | ASRPTGTGVYNEQF
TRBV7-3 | ASSRSSGGLGTGELF
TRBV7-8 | ASQATRQGGNNYGYT
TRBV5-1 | ASSLQETQY
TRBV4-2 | ASSPGGEVPGELF
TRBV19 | ASSKQSRGWNEQF
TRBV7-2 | ASSLAGTAGTEAF
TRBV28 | ASTPTGPYEQY
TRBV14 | ASSQVAGRTEAF
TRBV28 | ASTPGGQGPTEAF
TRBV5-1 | ASSRGTQETQY
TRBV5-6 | ASSFGQRMNTEAF
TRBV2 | ASSVRDEQY
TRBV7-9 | ASSTGTGPGNTIY
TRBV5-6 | ASSLAAGGPYNEQF
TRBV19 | ASSLGINRGQETQY
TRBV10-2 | ASTGGRISYEQY
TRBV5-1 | ASSSLAGGPLDNEQF
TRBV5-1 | ASSFGLAGALNEQF
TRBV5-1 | ASSDRLAGTTRQETQY
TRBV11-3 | ASSLGGGTSGTQY
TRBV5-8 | ASSRPSTGAYEQY
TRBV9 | ASSVGPTGPILTQH
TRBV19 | ASSIDQQNTEAF
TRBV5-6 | ASSSRTGLIYGYT
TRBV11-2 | ASSSGSSGNTIY
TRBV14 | ASSRLALYEQY
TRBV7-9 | ASSPRLAGNDNEQF
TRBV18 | ASSPVGGRGEQF
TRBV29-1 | SVGIFSGVAYEQY
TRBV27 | ASSPGQGTYEQY
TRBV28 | ASSFTPTGRSAEAF
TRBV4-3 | ASSQGLGLASSYEQY
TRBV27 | AAPLGGSPYNEQF
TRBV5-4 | ASSWDSGRASNEQF
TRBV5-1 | ASSSGGVAGLDTQY
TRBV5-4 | ASSLGPAGGPSSYNEQF